Here is one T cell receptor beta chain with its context. Its antigen is currently not known. Base qualities are not provided; no much larger clone lies one nucleotide away. The immunoSEQ Assay, a bias-controlled multiplex PCR, was used to amplify TCRbeta CDR3 regions from genomic DNA. On the study's bioinformatics: The number of nucleated cells in each sample was estimated by amplification of reference gene primers within the assay. To quantify the absolute abundance of each unique TCRbeta CDR3 rearrangement, sequence reads were collapsed and filtered. Productive Simpson clonality was computed per sample as the square root of Simpson's diversity index over productive rearrangements. This is the immuneACCESS table as TCRdb keeps it, with only in-frame sequences that have V and J called. A part of the clones is gone; compared with another copy, unresolved V genes explain less than half, and the rest is unexplained. V, J and clone size derive from that table, while D and trimming were established from the DNA sequence. The sample yields 100,000 to 150,000 clones; more than 75% were counted once. Of the sample, roughly 30% is held by the ten largest clones.

The sample originates from a study of blood T cell repertoires in COVID-19 (dated by TCRdb to about 2020). Looking at the study overall: The collaborator samples originated in the United States, Italy and Spain and spanned the acute and convalescent phases of COVID-19. Sample metadata almost always included a de-identified subject ID, COVID-19 status, age in years and sex. Deeply sampled blood TCRbeta repertoires from subjects exposed to, actively infected with, or recovered from COVID-19 were included in the dataset. The samples were drawn from two sources: the first 160 participants of the ongoing ImmuneRACE study, and about 1,300 subjects contributed by 6 global collaborators. Where available, HLA class I and class II types were taken from metadata supplied by the sample provider and were not determined by assay-based typing. The prospective study material was composed of cDNA or gDNA derived from T cells, B-cell-depleted T cells, or PBMCs. A freely available public database, intended as a resource for researchers studying the immune response to SARS-CoV-2, is where the repertoires were released. Beyond this particular receptor, the publication reports: Clinical and demographic metadata were provided uncurated, with the amount varying by source and participant.

Each collaborating institution followed its own protocols to collect whole blood in K2EDTA tubes. Collaborator samples were shipped for TCRbeta analysis as frozen whole blood, isolated PBMCs, or DNA extracted from either sample type. The sequenced material came from peripheral blood. The receptor's source is a woman aged 70-85 years with acute or convalescent COVID-19.

The CDR3 is CASSYPRTSGVGTQYF. At the DNA level, the sequence is TGTGCCAGCAGTTACCCTCGGACTAGCGGGGTCGGTACGCAGTATTTT. The chain is encoded by TRBV6-2 or TRBV6-3 joined to TRBJ2-3, with 12 central nucleotides matching TRBD2. Compared with germline, V lacks 2 bases and J lacks 8 bases; bases without a gene match: 8. The germline V gene sets CDR1 to MNHEY and CDR2 to SVGEGT. The CDR3 numbers 16 residues from cysteine through phenylalanine. Of the read, only the CDR3 DNA is kept; its 48 bases are in frame from base 1.